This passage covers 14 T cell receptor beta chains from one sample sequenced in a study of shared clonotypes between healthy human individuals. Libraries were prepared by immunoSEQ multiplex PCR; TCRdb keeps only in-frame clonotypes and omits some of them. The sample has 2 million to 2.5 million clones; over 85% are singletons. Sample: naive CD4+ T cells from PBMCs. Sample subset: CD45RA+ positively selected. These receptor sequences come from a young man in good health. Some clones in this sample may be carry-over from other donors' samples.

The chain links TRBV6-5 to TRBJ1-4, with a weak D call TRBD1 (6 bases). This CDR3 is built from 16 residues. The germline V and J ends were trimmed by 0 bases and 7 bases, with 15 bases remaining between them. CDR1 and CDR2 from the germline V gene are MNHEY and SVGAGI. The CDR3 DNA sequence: TGTGCCAGCAGTTACTCCGGGGGCAGGATGGGTGAAAAACTGTTTTTT. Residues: CASSYSGGRMGEKLFF.

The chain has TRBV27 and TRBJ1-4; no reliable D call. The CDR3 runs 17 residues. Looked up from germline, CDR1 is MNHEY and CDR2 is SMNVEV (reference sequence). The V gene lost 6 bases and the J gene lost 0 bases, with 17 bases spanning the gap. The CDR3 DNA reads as TGTGCCAGCAGCTCCACAGTTTATCCAGCAACTAATGAAAAACTGTTTTTT. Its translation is CASSSTVYPATNEKLFF.

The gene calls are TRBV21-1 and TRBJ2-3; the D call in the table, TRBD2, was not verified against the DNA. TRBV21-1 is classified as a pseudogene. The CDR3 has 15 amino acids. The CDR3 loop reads CASSRANVRGRAQYF. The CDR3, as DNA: TGTGCCAGCAGCCGGGCCAACGTCCGTGGGAGGGCGCAGTATTTT.

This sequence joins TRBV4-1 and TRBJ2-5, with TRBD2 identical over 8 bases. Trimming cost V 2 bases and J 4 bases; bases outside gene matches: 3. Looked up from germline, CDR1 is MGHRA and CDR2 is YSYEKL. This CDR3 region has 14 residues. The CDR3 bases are TGCGCCAGCAGCCAAATAGCGGGATTAGAGACCCAGTACTTC. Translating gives CASSQIAGLETQYF.

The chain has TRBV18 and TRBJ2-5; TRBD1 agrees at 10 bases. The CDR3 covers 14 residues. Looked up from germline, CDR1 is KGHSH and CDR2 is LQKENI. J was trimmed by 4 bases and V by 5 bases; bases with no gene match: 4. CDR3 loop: CASSRQGAGETQYF. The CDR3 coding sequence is TGTGCCAGCTCAAGACAGGGGGCAGGAGAGACCCAGTACTTC. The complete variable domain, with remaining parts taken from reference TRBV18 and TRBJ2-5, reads NAGVMQNPRHLVRRRGQEARLRCSPMKGHSHVYWYRQLPEEGLKFMVYLQKENIIDESGMPKERFSAEFPKEGPSILRIQQVVRGDSAAYFCASSRQGAGETQYFGPGTRLLVL.

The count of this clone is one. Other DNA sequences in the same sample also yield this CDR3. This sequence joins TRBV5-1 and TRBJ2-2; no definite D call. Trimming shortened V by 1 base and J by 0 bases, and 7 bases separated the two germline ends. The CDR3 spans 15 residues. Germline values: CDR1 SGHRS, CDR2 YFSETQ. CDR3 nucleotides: TGCGCCAGCAGCTTGACAGCGTCGAACACCGGGGAGCTGTTTTTT. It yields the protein CASSLTASNTGELFF.

The CDR3 reads CAVDLDGLGIQYF. In DNA, the CDR3 is TGTGCCGTGGACCTAGACGGCCTTGGGATTCAGTACTTC. V usage is TRBV7-2 and J usage is TRBJ2-4; no clear D. Per germline, CDR1 SGHTA and CDR2 FQGNSA. V lost 11 bases, J lost 10 bases, and 21 bases lay in between. This CDR3 is built from 13 residues.

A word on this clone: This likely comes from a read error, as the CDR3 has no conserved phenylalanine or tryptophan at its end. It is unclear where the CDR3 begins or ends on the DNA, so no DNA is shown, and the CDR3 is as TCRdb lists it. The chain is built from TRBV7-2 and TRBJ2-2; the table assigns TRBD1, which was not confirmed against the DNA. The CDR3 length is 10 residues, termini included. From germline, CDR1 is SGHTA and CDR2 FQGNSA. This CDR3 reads CASSPGQTPV.

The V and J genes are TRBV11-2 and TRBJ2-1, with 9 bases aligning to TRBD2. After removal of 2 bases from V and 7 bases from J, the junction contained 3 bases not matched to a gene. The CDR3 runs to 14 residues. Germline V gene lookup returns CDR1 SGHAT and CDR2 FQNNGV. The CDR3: CASSLILAGNEQFF. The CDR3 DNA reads TGTGCCAGCAGCTTAATTCTAGCGGGAAATGAGCAGTTCTTC.

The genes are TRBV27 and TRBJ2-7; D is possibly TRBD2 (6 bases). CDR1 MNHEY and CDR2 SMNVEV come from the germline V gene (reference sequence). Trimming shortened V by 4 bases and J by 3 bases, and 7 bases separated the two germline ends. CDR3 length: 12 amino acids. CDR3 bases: TGTGCCAGCAGTTCAGCGGGCTACGAGCAGTACTTC. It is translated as CASSSAGYEQYF.

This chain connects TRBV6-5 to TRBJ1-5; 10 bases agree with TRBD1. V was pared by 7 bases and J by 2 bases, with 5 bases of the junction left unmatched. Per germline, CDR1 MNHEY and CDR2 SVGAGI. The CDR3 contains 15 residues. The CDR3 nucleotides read TGTGCCAGCACGAAAGGGACAGGGGGCAATCAGCCCCAGCATTTT. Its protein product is CASTKGTGGNQPQHF.

The CDR3 sequence: CASREVQGLKLFF. The DNA for the CDR3 is TGTGCCAGCAGGGAAGTACAGGGGTTAAAACTGTTTTTT. The chain employs TRBV28 and TRBJ1-4; 7 bases are a match to TRBD1. CDR1 MDHEN and CDR2 SYDVKM come from the germline V gene. This CDR3 has 13 residues. V shed 6 bases, J shed 10 bases, and the junction held 8 bases outside the gene matches.

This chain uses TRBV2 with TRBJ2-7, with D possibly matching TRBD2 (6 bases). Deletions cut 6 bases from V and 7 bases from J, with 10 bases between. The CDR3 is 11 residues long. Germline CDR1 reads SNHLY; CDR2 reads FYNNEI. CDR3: CASSTGLEQYF. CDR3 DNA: TGTGCCAGCAGCACTGGACTAGAGCAGTACTTC. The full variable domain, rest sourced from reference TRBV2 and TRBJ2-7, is EPEVTQTPSHQVTQMGQEVILRCVPISNHLYFYWYRQILGQKVEFLVSFYNNEISEKSEIFDDQFSVERPDGSNFTLKIRSTKLEDSAMYFCASSTGLEQYFGPGTRLTVT.

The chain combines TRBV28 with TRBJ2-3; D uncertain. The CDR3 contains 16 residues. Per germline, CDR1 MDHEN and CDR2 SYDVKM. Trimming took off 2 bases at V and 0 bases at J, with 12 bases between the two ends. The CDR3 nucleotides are TGTGCCAGCAGTTTAATGGGCGGAGTTAGCACAGATACGCAGTATTTT. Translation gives CASSLMGGVSTDTQYF.